A single sample gave rise to the 14 T cell receptor beta chains below, sequenced in a study of T cells in localized non-small cell lung cancer. Assay used: immunoSEQ multiplex PCR; TCRdb lists only in-frame clones, some missing. The sample records 72,000 or so clones, 84% being singletons. The material sequenced was peripheral blood, taken before any cancer treatment. The receptors shown here come from a female donor older than 55 with stage I lung adenocarcinoma.

The gene calls are TRBV6-5 and TRBJ1-2; 8 nucleotides match TRBD1. Germline V gene sequence: CDR1 MNHEY, CDR2 SVGAGI. The CDR3 is made up of 15 amino acids. V gave up 8 bases and J gave up 7 bases; unmatched junction bases: 15. Here the CDR3 reads CASGRCQGARCGYTF. CDR3 nucleotide sequence: TGTGCCAGCGGCCGCTGTCAGGGGGCGAGGTGTGGCTACACCTTC.

The rearrangement uses TRBV10-1 and TRBJ2-5; possible D gene TRBD1, 7 bases. The V gene's germline CDR1 is WNHNN and CDR2 SYGVQD (reference sequence). Between the trimmed V and J ends, which lost 5 bases and 8 bases, there was a span of 15 bases. This CDR3 has 13 amino acids. The CDR3 DNA sequence: TGCGCCAGCAGTCCTAACAGGGGAGGTACCCAGTACTTC. It specifies CASSPNRGGTQYF.

The chain employs TRBV7-8 and TRBJ2-7; D may correspond to TRBD1 or TRBD2 (5 bases each). Trimming left V 4 bases short and J 2 bases short, with 15 bases between. The length of the CDR3 is 15 residues. CDR1 SGHVS and CDR2 FQNEAQ come from the germline V gene. CDR3 coding DNA: TGTGCCAGCAGCTCTGCCAATGGGGGAACCTACGAGCAGTACTTC. This codes for CASSSANGGTYEQYF. The variable domain in full, with the rest retrieved from reference TRBV7-8 and TRBJ2-7, is GAGVSQSPRYKVAKRGQDVALRCDPISGHVSLFWYQQALGQGPEFLTYFQNEAQLDKSGLPSDRFFAERPEGSVSTLKIQRTQQEDSAVYLCASSSANGGTYEQYFGPGTRLTVT.

V usage is TRBV7-9 and J usage is TRBJ1-4; no clear D. V lost 2 bases and J 5 bases, leaving 0 bases between the germline ends. The length of the CDR3 is 11 residues. Germline CDR1 reads SEHNR; CDR2 reads FQNEAQ (reference sequence). In DNA, the CDR3 is TGTGCCAGCAGCTTAAATGAAAAACTGTTTTTT. It specifies CASSLNEKLFF. The full variable domain, rest sourced from reference TRBV7-9 and TRBJ1-4, is DTGVSQNPRHKITKRGQNVTFRCDPISEHNRLYWYRQTLGQGPEFLTYFQNEAQLEKSRLLSDRFSAERPKGSFSTLEIQRTEQGDSAMYLCASSLNEKLFFGSGTQLSVL.

The chain joins TRBV6-6 to TRBJ1-4, with D uncertain. Trimming shortened V by 6 bases and J by 14 bases, and 13 bases separated the two germline ends. In germline, CDR1 is MNHNY, CDR2 SVGAGI (reference sequence). The CDR3 contains 11 residues. CDR3 protein: CASSTSGYLFF. The CDR3 DNA follows: TGTGCCAGCAGCACCTCCGGTTACCTGTTTTTT.

The rearrangement links TRBV7-2 to TRBJ1-1; maybe TRBD1 (6 bases). The CDR3 is 15 amino acids. Germline values: CDR1 SGHTA, CDR2 FQGNSA. V shed 1 base and J shed 3 bases, with 12 bases lying between them. CDR3 region: CASSLGPGQHTEAFF. DNA for the CDR3: TGTGCCAGCAGCTTAGGTCCCGGACAGCACACTGAAGCTTTCTTT.

Regarding this clone: Other DNA sequences of this sample code for an identical CDR3. The chain uses TRBV7-6 and TRBJ2-5; D not resolved. V lost 3 bases and J 4 bases, leaving 3 bases between the germline ends. The germline V gene encodes CDR1 SGHVS and CDR2 FNYEAQ. The CDR3 sequence is 11 residues long. CDR3 loop: CASSFGETQYF. The CDR3 DNA is TGTGCCAGCAGCTTCGGAGAGACCCAGTACTTC.

The genes are TRBV2 and TRBJ2-4; D assignment may be TRBD1 or TRBD2 (5 bases each). Trimming took 8 bases from V and 2 from J, leaving 10 bases between them. The CDR3 contains 13 residues. Germline CDR1 is SNHLY and CDR2 is FYNNEI. CDR3 sequence (DNA): TGTGCCAGCGTCCCGGGACCCAAAAACATTCAGTACTTC. It encodes CASVPGPKNIQYF.

The J gene is TRBJ2-4, the V gene TRBV5-6; maybe TRBD1 (6 bases). CDR1 and CDR2 (germline): SGHDT, YYEEEE. The CDR3 contains 17 residues. The V end was cut by 3 bases, the J end by 1 base, with 17 bases between. The CDR3 nucleotides read TGTGCCAGCAGCTCCCCCTGGGGGCAGGGCGCCAAAAACATTCAGTACTTC. It is translated as CASSSPWGQGAKNIQYF. Full variable domain (rest looked up from reference TRBV5-6 and TRBJ2-4): DAGVTQSPTHLIKTRGQQVTLRCSPKSGHDTVSWYQQALGQGPQFIFQYYEEEERQRGNFPDRFSGHQFPNYSSELNVNALLLGDSALYLCASSSPWGQGAKNIQYFGAGTRLSVL.

V usage is TRBV6-5 and J usage is TRBJ2-4; TRBD2 matches at 8 bases. V lost 5 bases and J lost 5; bases outside the gene matches: 5. This CDR3 region has 14 residues. Per germline, CDR1 MNHEY and CDR2 SVGAGI. DNA of the CDR3: TGTGCCAGCAGTCGCGGGAGGTCCGAAAACATTCAGTACTTC. Residues: CASSRGRSENIQYF.

This clone was recorded once. V is TRBV7-8 and J is TRBJ1-2, with no clear D. This CDR3 has 13 amino acids. Germline assignment: CDR1 SGHVS and CDR2 FQNEAQ. The V end lost 5 bases, the J end lost 4 bases, and 11 bases lay between the germline ends. CDR3 amino acids: CASSGRTGYGYTF. CDR3 coding DNA: TGTGCCAGCAGCGGCCGGACGGGCTATGGCTACACCTTC. Drawing the rest from reference TRBV7-8 and TRBJ1-2, the complete variable domain is GAGVSQSPRYKVAKRGQDVALRCDPISGHVSLFWYQQALGQGPEFLTYFQNEAQLDKSGLPSDRFFAERPEGSVSTLKIQRTQQEDSAVYLCASSGRTGYGYTFGSGTRLTVV.

Only a few counts were recorded for this clone. The chain couples TRBV2 to TRBJ2-7; TRBD1 or TRBD2 may be the D gene (5 bases each). With 9 bases removed from V and 4 bases from J, the gap between germline ends came to 22 bases. The CDR3 has 15 residues. The V gene's germline CDR1 is SNHLY and CDR2 FYNNEI. In nucleotides, the CDR3 is TGTGCCAGTGGGGACGTGCGTCCTCCGAGGTACGAGCAGTACTTC. Encoded protein: CASGDVRPPRYEQYF.

Note on this clone: Within the sample, other DNA sequences also encode this same CDR3. The chain uses TRBV29-1 and TRBJ1-1, with TRBD1 identical over 8 bases. V dropped 5 bases and J dropped 1; count of bases not matched to a gene: 3. The CDR3 extends over 13 amino acids. Per germline, CDR1 SQVTM and CDR2 ANQGSEA. The CDR3 loop reads CSVRTGGNTEAFF. As DNA, the CDR3 is TGCAGCGTTAGAACAGGGGGGAACACTGAAGCTTTCTTT.

On this clone itself: Other nucleotide sequences from this sample produce the same CDR3. In DNA, the CDR3 is TGTGCCAGTAGCAAGGGAGTAAACTATGGCTACACCTTC. This gives the protein CASSKGVNYGYTF. This chain joins TRBV19 and TRBJ1-2, with D unresolved. V was clipped by 6 bases and J by 2 bases, with 10 bases between them. The germline CDR1 and CDR2 sequences are LNHDA and SQIVND (reference sequence). The CDR3 totals 13 residues. Full variable domain (missing parts from reference TRBV19 and TRBJ1-2): DGGITQSPKYLFRKEGQNVTLSCEQNLNHDAMYWYRQDPGQGLRLIYYSQIVNDFQKGDIAEGYSVSREKKESFPLTVTSAQKNPTAFYLCASSKGVNYGYTFGSGTRLTVV.